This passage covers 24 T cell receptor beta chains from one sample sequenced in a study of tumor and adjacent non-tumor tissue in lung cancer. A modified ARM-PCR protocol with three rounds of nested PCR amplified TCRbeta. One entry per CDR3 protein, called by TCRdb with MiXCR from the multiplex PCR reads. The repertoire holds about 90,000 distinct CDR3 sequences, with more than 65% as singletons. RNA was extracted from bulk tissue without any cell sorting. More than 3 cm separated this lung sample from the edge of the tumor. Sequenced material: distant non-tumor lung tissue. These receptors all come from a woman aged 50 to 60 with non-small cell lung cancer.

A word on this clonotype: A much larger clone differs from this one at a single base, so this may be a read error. In DNA form, the CDR3 reads TGTGCCAGCAGTCAACTAGCGGGAATCACAGATACGCAGTTTTTT. Translating it yields CASSQLAGITDTQFF. V and J are TRBV2 and TRBJ2-3, with 10 bases matching TRBD2. Germline CDR1 is SNHLY and CDR2 is FYNNEI. The CDR3 is 15 residues long.

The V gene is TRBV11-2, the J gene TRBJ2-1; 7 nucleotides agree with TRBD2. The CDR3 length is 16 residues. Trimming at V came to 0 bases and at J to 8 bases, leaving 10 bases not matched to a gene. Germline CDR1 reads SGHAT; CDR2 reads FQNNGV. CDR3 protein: CASSLETGAGHDEQFF. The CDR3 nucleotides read TGTGCCAGCAGCTTAGAGACGGGAGCGGGGCACGATGAGCAGTTCTTC.

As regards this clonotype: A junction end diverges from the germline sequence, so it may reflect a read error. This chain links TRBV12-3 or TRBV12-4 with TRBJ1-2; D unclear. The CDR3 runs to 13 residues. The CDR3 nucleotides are TGTGCCAGCAGTCCGAGGTACAGCGATGGTTACACCTTC. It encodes CASSPRYSDGYTF.

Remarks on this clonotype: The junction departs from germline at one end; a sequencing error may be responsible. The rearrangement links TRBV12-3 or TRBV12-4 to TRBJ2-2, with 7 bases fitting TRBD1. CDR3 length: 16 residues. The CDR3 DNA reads TGTGACAGCAGTTTAGGGACAGTGACAAACACCGGGGATCTGTTTTTT. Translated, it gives CDSSLGTVTNTGDLFF.

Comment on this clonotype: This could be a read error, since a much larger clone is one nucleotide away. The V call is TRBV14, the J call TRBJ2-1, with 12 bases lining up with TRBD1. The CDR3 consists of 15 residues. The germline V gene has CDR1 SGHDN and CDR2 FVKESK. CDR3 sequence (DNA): TGTGCCAGCAGCCCCGGGACAGGGGGCTACAATGTGCAGTTCTTC. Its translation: CASSPGTGGYNVQFF.

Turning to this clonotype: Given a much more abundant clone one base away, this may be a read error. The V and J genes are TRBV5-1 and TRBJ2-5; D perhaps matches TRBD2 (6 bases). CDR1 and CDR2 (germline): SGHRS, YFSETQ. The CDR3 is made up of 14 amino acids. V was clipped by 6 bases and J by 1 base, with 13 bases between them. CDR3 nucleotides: TGCGCCAGCAAGGCTCGCGGGACCCAAGAGACCCAGTACTTC. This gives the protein CASKARGTQETQYF.

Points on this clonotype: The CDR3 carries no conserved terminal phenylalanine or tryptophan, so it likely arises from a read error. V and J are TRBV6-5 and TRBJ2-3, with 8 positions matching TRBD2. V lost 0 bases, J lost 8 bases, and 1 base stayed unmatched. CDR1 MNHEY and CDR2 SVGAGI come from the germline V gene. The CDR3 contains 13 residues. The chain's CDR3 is CASSYSREVTQYS. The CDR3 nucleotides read TGTGCCAGCAGTTACTCGCGGGAGGTTACGCAGTATTCT.

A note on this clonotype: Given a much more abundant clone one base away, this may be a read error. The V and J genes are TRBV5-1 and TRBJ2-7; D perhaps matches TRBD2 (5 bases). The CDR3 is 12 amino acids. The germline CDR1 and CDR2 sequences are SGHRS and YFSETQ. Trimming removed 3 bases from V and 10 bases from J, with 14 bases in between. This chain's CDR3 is CASSSSFGGQYF. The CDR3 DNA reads TGCGCCAGCAGCTCTTCCTTCGGAGGACAGTACTTC.

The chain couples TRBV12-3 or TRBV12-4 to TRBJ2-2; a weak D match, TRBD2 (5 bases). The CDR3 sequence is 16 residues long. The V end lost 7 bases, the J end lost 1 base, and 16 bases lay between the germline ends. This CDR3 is CASTPPSPLNTGELFF. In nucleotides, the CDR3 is TGTGCCAGCACTCCTCCTAGCCCCCTGAACACCGGGGAGCTGTTTTTT.

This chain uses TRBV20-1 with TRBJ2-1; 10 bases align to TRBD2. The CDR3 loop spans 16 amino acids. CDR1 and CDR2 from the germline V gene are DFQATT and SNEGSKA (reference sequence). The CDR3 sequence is CNVNRQTSGHGNEQFF. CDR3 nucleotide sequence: TGCAATGTAAACCGACAGACTAGCGGGCATGGGAATGAGCAGTTCTTC.

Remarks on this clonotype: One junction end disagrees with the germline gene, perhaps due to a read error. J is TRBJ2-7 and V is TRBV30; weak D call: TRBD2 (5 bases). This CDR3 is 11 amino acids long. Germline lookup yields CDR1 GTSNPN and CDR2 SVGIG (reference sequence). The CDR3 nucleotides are TGTGCCTGGAGTGTAGACTACGATCAGTACTTC. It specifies CAWSVDYDQYF.

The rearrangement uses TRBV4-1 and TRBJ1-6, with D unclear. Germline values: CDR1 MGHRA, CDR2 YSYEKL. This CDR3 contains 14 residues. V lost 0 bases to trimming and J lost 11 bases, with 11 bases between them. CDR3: CASSQEPVATPLHF. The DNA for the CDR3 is TGCGCCAGCAGCCAAGAGCCAGTTGCTACACCCCTCCACTTT.

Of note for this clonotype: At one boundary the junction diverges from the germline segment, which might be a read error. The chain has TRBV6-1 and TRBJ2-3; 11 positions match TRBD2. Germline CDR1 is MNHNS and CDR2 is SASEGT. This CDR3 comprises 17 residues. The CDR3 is CASKLFLAGGQGDTQYF. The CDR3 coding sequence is TGTGCCAGCAAGCTATTTCTAGCGGGAGGACAAGGGGATACGCAGTACTTT.

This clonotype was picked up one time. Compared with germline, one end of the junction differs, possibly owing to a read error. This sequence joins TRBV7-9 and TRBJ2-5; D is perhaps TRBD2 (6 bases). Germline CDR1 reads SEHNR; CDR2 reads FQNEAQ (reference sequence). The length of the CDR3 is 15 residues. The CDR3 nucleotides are TGTGCCAGCAGCTCAATATTAGCGGCACAAGAGATCCAGTACTTC. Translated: CASSSILAAQEIQYF.

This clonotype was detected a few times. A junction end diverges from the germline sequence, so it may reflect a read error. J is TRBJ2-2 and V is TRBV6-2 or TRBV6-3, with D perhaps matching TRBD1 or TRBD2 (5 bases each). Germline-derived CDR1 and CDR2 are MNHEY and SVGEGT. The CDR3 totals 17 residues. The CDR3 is CASSAGSGTANIGELFF. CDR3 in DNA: TGTGCTAGCAGTGCAGGCTCCGGGACGGCGAACATCGGGGAGCTGTTTTTT.

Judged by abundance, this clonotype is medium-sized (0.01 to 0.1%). CDR3 residues: CASRNPGQEDIQYF. CDR3 bases: TGTGCCAGCAGAAACCCGGGACAGGAGGACATTCAGTACTTC. The genes are TRBV6-2 or TRBV6-3 and TRBJ2-4, with TRBD1 matching 8 bases. The CDR3 consists of 14 residues. Germline CDR1 is MNHEY and CDR2 is SVGEGT. V shed 6 bases, J shed 8 bases, and the junction held 9 bases outside the gene matches.

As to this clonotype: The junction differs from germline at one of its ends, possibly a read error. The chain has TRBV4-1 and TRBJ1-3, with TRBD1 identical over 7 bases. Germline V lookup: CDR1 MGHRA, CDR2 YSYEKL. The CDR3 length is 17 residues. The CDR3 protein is CASCQVDPGGVGNTIYF. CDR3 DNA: TGCGCCAGCTGCCAAGTCGATCCAGGGGGGGTAGGAAACACCATATATTTT.

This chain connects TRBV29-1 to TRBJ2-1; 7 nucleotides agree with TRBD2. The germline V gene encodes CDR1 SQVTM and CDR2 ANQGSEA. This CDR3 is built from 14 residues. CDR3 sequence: CSVRGENSYNEQFF. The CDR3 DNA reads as TGCAGTGTTCGGGGGGAGAACTCCTACAATGAGCAGTTCTTC.

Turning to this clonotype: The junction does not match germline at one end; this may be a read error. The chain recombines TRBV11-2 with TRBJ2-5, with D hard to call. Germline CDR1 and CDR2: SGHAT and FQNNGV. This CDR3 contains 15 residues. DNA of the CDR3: TGTGCCAGCGGCTTAGAGGTTGGCAGGAGAGAGACCCATTACTTC. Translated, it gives CASGLEVGRRETHYF.

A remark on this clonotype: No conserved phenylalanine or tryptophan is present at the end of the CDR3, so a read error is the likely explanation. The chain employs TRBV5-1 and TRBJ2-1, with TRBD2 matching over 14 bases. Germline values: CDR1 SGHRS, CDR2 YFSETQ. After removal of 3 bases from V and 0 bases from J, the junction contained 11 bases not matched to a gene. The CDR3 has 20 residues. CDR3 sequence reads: CASSSPTSGRALGSYNEQFL. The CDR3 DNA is TGCGCCAGCAGCTCACCGACTAGCGGGAGGGCCTTGGGCTCCTACAATGAGCAGTTCCTC.

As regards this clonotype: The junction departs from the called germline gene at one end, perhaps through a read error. CDR3 loop: CASSITYEQHF. As DNA, the CDR3 is TGTGCCAGCAGTATCACATACGAGCAGCACTTC. The rearrangement joins TRBV6-5 to TRBJ2-7, with D hard to call. The CDR3 is 11 residues long. In germline, CDR1 is MNHEY, CDR2 SVGAGI.

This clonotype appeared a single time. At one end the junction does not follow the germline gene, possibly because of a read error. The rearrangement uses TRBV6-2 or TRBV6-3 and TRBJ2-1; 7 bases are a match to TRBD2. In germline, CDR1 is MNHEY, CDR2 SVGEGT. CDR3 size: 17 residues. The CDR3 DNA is TGTGCCAGCAGTTGGGAGCTAGCGGTAAGCTCCTACAATGAGCATTTCTTC. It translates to CASSWELAVSSYNEHFF.

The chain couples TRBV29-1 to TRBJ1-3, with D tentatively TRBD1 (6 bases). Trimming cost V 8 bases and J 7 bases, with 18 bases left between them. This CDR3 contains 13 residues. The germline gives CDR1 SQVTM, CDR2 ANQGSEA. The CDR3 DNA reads TGCAGCCCTGATTCCGGGGGCGGTAACACCATATATTTT. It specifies CSPDSGGGNTIYF.

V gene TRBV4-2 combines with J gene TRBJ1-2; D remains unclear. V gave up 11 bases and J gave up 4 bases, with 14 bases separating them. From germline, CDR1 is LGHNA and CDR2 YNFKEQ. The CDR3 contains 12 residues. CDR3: CAYSTGSYGYTF. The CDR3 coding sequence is TGTGCCTACAGCACCGGGAGCTATGGCTACACCTTC.